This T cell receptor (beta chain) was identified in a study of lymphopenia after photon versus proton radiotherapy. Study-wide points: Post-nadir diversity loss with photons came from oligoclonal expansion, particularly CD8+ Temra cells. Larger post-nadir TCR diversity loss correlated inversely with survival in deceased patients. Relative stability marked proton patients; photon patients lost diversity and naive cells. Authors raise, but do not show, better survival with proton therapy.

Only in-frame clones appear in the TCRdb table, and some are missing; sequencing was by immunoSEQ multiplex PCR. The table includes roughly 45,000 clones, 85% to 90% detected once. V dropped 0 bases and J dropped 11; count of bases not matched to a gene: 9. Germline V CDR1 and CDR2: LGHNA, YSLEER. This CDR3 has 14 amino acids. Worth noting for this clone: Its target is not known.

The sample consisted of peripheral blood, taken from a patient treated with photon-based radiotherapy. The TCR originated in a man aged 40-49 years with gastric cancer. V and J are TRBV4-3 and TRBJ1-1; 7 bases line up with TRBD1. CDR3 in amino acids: CASSQDTGAWVAFF. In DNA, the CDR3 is TGCGCCAGCAGCCAAGATACAGGGGCGTGGGTTGCTTTCTTT.